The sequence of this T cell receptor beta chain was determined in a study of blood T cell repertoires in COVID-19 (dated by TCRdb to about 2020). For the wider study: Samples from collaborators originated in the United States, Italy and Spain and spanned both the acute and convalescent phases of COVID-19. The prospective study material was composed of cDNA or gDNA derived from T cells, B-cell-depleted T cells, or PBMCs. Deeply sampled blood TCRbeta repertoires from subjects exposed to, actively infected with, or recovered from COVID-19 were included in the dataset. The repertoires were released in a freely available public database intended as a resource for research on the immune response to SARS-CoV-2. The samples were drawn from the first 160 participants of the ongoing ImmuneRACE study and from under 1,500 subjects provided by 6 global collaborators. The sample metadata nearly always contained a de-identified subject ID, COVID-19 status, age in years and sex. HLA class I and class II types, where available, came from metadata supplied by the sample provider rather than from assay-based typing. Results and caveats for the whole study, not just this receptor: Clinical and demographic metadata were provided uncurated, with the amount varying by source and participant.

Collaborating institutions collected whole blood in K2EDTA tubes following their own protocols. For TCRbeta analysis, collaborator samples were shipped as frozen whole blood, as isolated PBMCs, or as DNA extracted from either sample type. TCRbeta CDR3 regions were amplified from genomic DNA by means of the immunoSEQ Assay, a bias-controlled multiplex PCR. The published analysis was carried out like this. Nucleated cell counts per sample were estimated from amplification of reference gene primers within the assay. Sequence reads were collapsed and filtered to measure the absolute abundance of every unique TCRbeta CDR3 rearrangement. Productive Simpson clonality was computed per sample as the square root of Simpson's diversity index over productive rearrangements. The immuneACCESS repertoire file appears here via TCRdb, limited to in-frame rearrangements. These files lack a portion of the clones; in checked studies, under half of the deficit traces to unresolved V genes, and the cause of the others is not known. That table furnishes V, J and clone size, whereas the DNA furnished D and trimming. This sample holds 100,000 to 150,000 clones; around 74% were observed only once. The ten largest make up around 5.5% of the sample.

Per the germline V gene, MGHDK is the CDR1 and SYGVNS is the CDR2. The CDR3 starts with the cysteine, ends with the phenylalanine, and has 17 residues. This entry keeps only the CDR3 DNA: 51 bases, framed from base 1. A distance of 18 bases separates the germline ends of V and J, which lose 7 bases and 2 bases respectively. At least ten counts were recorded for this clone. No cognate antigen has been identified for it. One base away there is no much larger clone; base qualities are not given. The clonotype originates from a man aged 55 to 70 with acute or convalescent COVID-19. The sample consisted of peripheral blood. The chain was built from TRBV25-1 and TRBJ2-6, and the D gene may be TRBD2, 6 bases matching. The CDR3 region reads CASTPGLGDPGANVLTF. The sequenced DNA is TGTGCCAGCACACCGGGACTGGGGGACCCTGGGGCCAACGTCCTGACTTTC. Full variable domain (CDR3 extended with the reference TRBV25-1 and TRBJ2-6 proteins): EADIYQTPRYLVIGTGKKITLECSQTMGHDKMYWYQQDPGMELHLIHYSYGVNSTEKGDLSSESTVSRIRTEHFPLTLESARPSHTSQYLCASTPGLGDPGANVLTFGAGSRLTVL.